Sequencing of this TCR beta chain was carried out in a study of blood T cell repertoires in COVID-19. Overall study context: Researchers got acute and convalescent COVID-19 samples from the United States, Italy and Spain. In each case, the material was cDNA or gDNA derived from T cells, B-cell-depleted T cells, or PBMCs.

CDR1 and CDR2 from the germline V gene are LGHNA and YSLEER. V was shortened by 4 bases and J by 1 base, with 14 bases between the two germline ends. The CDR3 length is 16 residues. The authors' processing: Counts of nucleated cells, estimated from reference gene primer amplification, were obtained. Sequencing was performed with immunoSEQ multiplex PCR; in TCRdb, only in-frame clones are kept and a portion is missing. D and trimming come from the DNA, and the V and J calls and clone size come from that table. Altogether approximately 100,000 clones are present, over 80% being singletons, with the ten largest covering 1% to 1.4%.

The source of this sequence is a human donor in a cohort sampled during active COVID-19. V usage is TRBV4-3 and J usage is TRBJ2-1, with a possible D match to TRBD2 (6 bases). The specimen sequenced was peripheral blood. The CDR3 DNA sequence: TGCGCCAGCAGCCTCGGTACGGGACTTTCCTACAATGAGCAGTTCTTC. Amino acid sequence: CASSLGTGLSYNEQFF.